Following are 16 T cell receptor beta chains from one sample sequenced in a study of brain T cells in children with intractable seizures. The protocol was immunoSEQ multiplex PCR, while the TCRdb copy is restricted to in-frame clones and leaves out a portion. The data show some 76,000 clones, with roughly 91% seen just once and more than 1.5% held by the top ten. The sequenced sample was peripheral blood, obtained at surgery. These receptors were obtained from a boy under two years old with tuberous sclerosis and intractable seizures.

The chain has TRBV13 and TRBJ2-7, with 9 bases that match TRBD1. V trimming: 4 bases; J trimming: 5 bases; junction bases outside the gene matches: 9. The CDR3 length is 15 residues. Germline lookup yields CDR1 PRHDT and CDR2 FYEKMQ (reference sequence). CDR3 sequence: CASSYLGQGDHEQYF. The CDR3 region has the DNA TGTGCCAGCAGCTACCTGGGACAGGGCGACCACGAGCAGTACTTC.

This chain links TRBV7-3 with TRBJ2-1; TRBD1 matches at 7 bases. V dropped 2 bases and J dropped 8; count of bases not matched to a gene: 6. The CDR3 has 14 amino acids. The germline V gene encodes CDR1 SGHTA and CDR2 FQGTGA. Here the CDR3 DNA reads TGTGCCAGCAGCTTAGGAACAGGGGTGGATGAGCAGTTCTTC. It translates to CASSLGTGVDEQFF.

The rearrangement joins TRBV24-1 to TRBJ2-6; D unresolved. The CDR3 contains 14 residues. CDR1 KGHDR and CDR2 SFDVKD come from the germline V gene. V was trimmed by 4 bases and J by 0 bases, leaving 3 bases between them. The CDR3 coding sequence is TGTGCCACCAGTGAAGGCTCTGGGGCCAACGTCCTGACTTTC. This sequence encodes CATSEGSGANVLTF.

The V gene is TRBV7-9, the J gene TRBJ1-2; D uncertain. This CDR3 is 13 amino acids long. Germline V gene sequence: CDR1 SEHNR, CDR2 FQNEAQ (reference sequence). The V gene lost 1 base and the J gene lost 7 bases, with 10 bases spanning the gap. The CDR3 is CASSLETAPGYTF. DNA of the CDR3: TGTGCCAGCAGCTTAGAGACCGCGCCTGGCTACACCTTC.

This chain connects TRBV9 to TRBJ1-6; 7 nucleotides match TRBD1. J gave up 3 bases and V 4 bases, and 7 bases lay outside the gene matches. The CDR3 length is 16 residues. Germline lookup yields CDR1 SGDLS and CDR2 YYNGEE. CDR3 amino acids: CASSPGSGGYNSPLHF. CDR3 sequence (DNA): TGTGCCAGCAGCCCAGGGTCAGGGGGCTATAATTCACCCCTCCACTTT.

This chain uses TRBV2 with TRBJ1-2, with no clear D. Germline CDR1 is SNHLY and CDR2 is FYNNEI. Trimming took 4 bases from V and 2 from J, leaving 5 bases between them. There are 12 residues in the CDR3. CDR3 region: CASSADNYGYTF. The CDR3 DNA reads TGTGCCAGCAGTGCTGACAACTATGGCTACACCTTC.

This clone was detected once. The chain uses TRBV2 and TRBJ1-3; D might be TRBD1 (6 bases). The CDR3 is 14 amino acids. Germline-derived CDR1 and CDR2 are SNHLY and FYNNEI. V was cut by 8 bases and J by 0 bases, with 11 bases left in between. CDR3 sequence (DNA): TGTGCCAGCTCGGGGGCCCTCTCTGGAAACACCATATATTTT. Its translation: CASSGALSGNTIYF.

The V call is TRBV6-2 or TRBV6-3, the J call TRBJ1-4; maybe TRBD1 (5 bases). The CDR3 has 17 residues. Germline V gene data show CDR1 as MNHEY and CDR2 as SVGEGT. V was clipped by 6 bases and J by 0 bases, with 17 bases between them. In nucleotides, the CDR3 is TGTGCCAGCAGCCAAAGGGGTTTGCTCCCAACTAATGAAAAACTGTTTTTT. Translating it yields CASSQRGLLPTNEKLFF.

This sequence joins TRBV27 and TRBJ1-1; possible D gene TRBD1, 6 bases. CDR3 length equals 16 residues. V was pared by 1 base and J by 1 base, with 13 bases between. Germline V gene data show CDR1 as MNHEY and CDR2 as SMNVEV (reference sequence). This chain's CDR3 is CASSLFAGVANTEAFF. The CDR3 DNA follows: TGTGCCAGCAGTTTATTCGCAGGGGTCGCGAACACTGAAGCTTTCTTT.

The rearrangement uses TRBV5-1 and TRBJ2-7; D possibly corresponds to TRBD1 (6 bases). The V gene lost 0 bases and the J gene lost 7 bases, with 17 bases spanning the gap. CDR3 length: 15 residues. From germline, CDR1 is SGHRS and CDR2 YFSETQ. DNA for the CDR3: TGCGCCAGCAGCTTGGCCAGGTGGGGGCCGGAAGAGCAGTACTTC. Translation gives CASSLARWGPEEQYF. The variable domain in full, completed from reference TRBV5-1 and TRBJ2-7, reads KAGVTQTPRYLIKTRGQQVTLSCSPISGHRSVSWYQQTPGQGLQFLFEYFSETQRNKGNFPGRFSGRQFSNSRSEMNVSTLELGDSALYLCASSLARWGPEEQYFGPGTRLTVT.

The V call is TRBV21-1, the J call TRBJ2-2; the listed D gene, TRBD2, was not tested against the DNA. TRBV21-1 is recorded as a pseudogene. This CDR3 region has 17 residues. CDR3 DNA: TGTGCCAGCAGCAGGGGGGGCCGTTCATTCAACACCGGGGAGCTGTTTTTT. Protein: CASSRGGRSFNTGELFF.

The gene calls are TRBV10-2 and TRBJ2-3; 9 bases fit TRBD1. The ends lost 8 bases at V and 5 bases at J; junction bases unmatched: 8. The germline gives CDR1 WSHSY, CDR2 SAAADI. The CDR3 loop spans 14 amino acids. The CDR3: CASRGQGLIDTQYF. The CDR3 region has the DNA TGCGCCAGCCGGGGACAGGGATTGATAGATACGCAGTATTTT.

Here the CDR3 DNA reads TGTGCCAGCAGCGTAGTGGGTAGCGGGAGGGCCAATGAGCAGTTCTTC. Amino acids: CASSVVGSGRANEQFF. The rearrangement links TRBV9 to TRBJ2-1, with 11 bases identical to TRBD2. From germline, CDR1 is SGDLS and CDR2 YYNGEE. There are 16 residues in the CDR3. V gave up 0 bases and J gave up 6 bases; unmatched junction bases: 5.

The chain combines TRBV11-2 with TRBJ2-5; 7 bases match TRBD2. The CDR3 is 16 residues long. After removal of 6 bases from V and 5 bases from J, the junction contained 15 bases not matched to a gene. The germline V gene has CDR1 SGHAT and CDR2 FQNNGV. The CDR3 reads CASSITLDWGGETQYF. In DNA form, the CDR3 reads TGTGCCAGCAGTATTACACTAGACTGGGGGGGGGAGACCCAGTACTTC.

V usage is TRBV5-1 and J usage is TRBJ1-6, with a weak D call TRBD1 (5 bases). From germline, CDR1 is SGHRS and CDR2 YFSETQ. The CDR3 runs to 12 residues. With 7 bases removed from V and 7 bases from J, the gap between germline ends came to 9 bases. The CDR3 sequence is CASGQGNSPLHF. The DNA for the CDR3 is TGCGCCAGCGGGCAGGGAAATTCACCCCTCCACTTT.

The J gene is TRBJ1-2, the V gene TRBV6-4; D is unresolved. The germline gives CDR1 MRHNA, CDR2 SNTAGT. Trimming took 7 bases from V and 7 from J, leaving 7 bases between them. This CDR3 comprises 10 residues. CDR3 nucleotide sequence: TGTGCCAGCATCGGGAGTGGCTACACCTTC. This gives the protein CASIGSGYTF.